The text below deals with one T cell receptor beta chain. These data originate in a study of T cell changes during pregnancy in multiple sclerosis. The V and J ends lost 4 bases and 10 bases respectively, with 16 bases between them. CDR1 is LGHNA and CDR2 is YNFKEQ in the germline V gene. The CDR3 length is 14 residues. The method was immunoSEQ multiplex PCR; TCRdb's version includes in-frame clones alone and lacks a portion of them. This table has 35,000 to 50,000 clones, about 90% appearing once. The sequences come from CD4+ T cells from peripheral blood mononuclear cells, collected after pregnancy. V and J are TRBV4-2 and TRBJ1-4; D not resolved. The TCR comes from a female donor with multiple sclerosis, enrolled in a pregnancy study. This chain's CDR3 is CASSPPSGRPKLFF. CDR3 nucleotide sequence: TGTGCCAGCAGCCCCCCCTCCGGCAGGCCAAAACTGTTTTTT.